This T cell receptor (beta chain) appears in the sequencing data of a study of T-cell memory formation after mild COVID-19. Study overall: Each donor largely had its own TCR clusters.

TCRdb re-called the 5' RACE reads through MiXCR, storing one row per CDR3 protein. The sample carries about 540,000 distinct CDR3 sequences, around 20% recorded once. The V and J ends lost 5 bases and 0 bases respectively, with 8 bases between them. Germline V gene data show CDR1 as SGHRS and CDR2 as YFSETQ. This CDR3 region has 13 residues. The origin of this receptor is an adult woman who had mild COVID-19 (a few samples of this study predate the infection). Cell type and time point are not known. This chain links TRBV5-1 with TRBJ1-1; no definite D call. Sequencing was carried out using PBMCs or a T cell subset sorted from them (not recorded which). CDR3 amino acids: CASSEMMNTEAFF. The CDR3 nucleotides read TGCGCCAGCAGTGAGATGATGAACACTGAAGCTTTCTTT. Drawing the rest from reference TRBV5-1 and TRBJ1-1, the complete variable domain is KAGVTQTPRYLIKTRGQQVTLSCSPISGHRSVSWYQQTPGQGLQFLFEYFSETQRNKGNFPGRFSGRQFSNSRSEMNVSTLELGDSALYLCASSEMMNTEAFFGQGTRLTVV.